The 18 T cell receptor beta chains below were found in one sample sequenced in a study of blood T cell repertoires in COVID-19. TCRdb's copy holds only in-frame clones and misses some; the assay was immunoSEQ multiplex PCR. In the table there are about 280,000 clones, around nine tenths of which are singletons. Input material: PBMCs or T cells enriched from blood (not recorded which). Every receptor here comes from a middle-aged woman who had recovered from COVID-19.

This chain joins TRBV11-2 and TRBJ1-1, with unresolved D. The CDR3 is 14 amino acids. V was pared by 3 bases and J by 4 bases, with 12 bases between. CDR1 and CDR2 from the germline V gene are SGHAT and FQNNGV. CDR3 sequence (DNA): TGTGCCAGCAGCTTCGGCGGGGTGGGCACTGAAGCTTTCTTT. It codes for CASSFGGVGTEAFF.

As regards this clone: Other DNA sequences in this sample translate to the same CDR3. The chain couples TRBV5-1 to TRBJ2-7; 9 nucleotides align to TRBD2. Germline assignment: CDR1 SGHRS and CDR2 YFSETQ. V lost 0 bases and J lost 4; bases outside the gene matches: 5. This CDR3 is built from 15 residues. In DNA form, the CDR3 reads TGCGCCAGCAGCTTGGGTGCGGGAGGGCCATACGAGCAGTACTTC. Translated: CASSLGAGGPYEQYF. Supplemented by reference TRBV5-1 and TRBJ2-7, the full variable domain reads KAGVTQTPRYLIKTRGQQVTLSCSPISGHRSVSWYQQTPGQGLQFLFEYFSETQRNKGNFPGRFSGRQFSNSRSEMNVSTLELGDSALYLCASSLGAGGPYEQYFGPGTRLTVT.

The rearrangement joins TRBV5-1 to TRBJ1-1; 8 nucleotides line up with TRBD1. V trimming: 3 bases; J trimming: 0 bases; junction bases outside the gene matches: 4. Germline lookup yields CDR1 SGHRS and CDR2 YFSETQ. CDR3 length: 15 residues. The CDR3 protein is CASSSGTGMNTEAFF. CDR3 in DNA: TGCGCCAGCAGCTCGGGGACAGGCATGAACACTGAAGCTTTCTTT.

This sequence joins TRBV11-2 and TRBJ2-3; 10 bases map to TRBD2. The CDR3 consists of 18 residues. J lost 5 bases, V lost 1 base, and 12 bases had no gene match. The germline gives CDR1 SGHAT, CDR2 FQNNGV. CDR3 loop: CASSLGGLAGGIGDTQYF. The CDR3, as DNA: TGTGCCAGCAGCTTAGGGGGGTTAGCGGGAGGTATCGGAGATACGCAGTATTTT.

The chain links TRBV3-1 (or the pseudogene TRBV3-2) to TRBJ1-1; D is ambiguous. The CDR3 sequence is 15 residues long. Between the trimmed V and J ends, which lost 1 base and 1 base, there was a span of 10 bases. Germline CDR1 and CDR2: LGHDT and YNNKEL (reference sequence). The CDR3 is CASSQGPRQNTEAFF. The CDR3 nucleotides are TGTGCCAGCAGCCAAGGCCCCCGACAGAACACTGAAGCTTTCTTT.

J is TRBJ2-3 and V is TRBV10-1, with TRBD1 matching 9 bases. The CDR3 consists of 14 residues. V gave up 6 bases and J gave up 4 bases; unmatched junction bases: 5. Germline-derived CDR1 and CDR2 are WNHNN and SYGVQD (reference sequence). This chain's CDR3 is CASSDRGDSDTQYF. The CDR3 nucleotides are TGCGCCAGCAGCGACAGGGGGGATTCAGATACGCAGTATTTT.

This rearrangement joins TRBV9 to TRBJ1-2; 7 nucleotides align to TRBD1. This CDR3 region has 16 residues. After removal of 0 bases from V and 4 bases from J, the junction contained 9 bases not matched to a gene. CDR1 SGDLS and CDR2 YYNGEE come from the germline V gene. CDR3: CASSVGSPTGTYGYTF. In nucleotides, the CDR3 is TGTGCCAGCAGCGTAGGAAGTCCGACAGGGACCTATGGCTACACCTTC.

This clone appeared a few times. The chain carries TRBV30 and TRBJ1-5; 11 positions agree with TRBD1. The CDR3 has 14 amino acids. Germline trimming cut 1 base from V and 7 bases from J; bases unmatched to any gene: 3. Germline V gives CDR1 GTSNPN, CDR2 SVGIG (reference sequence). CDR3 in DNA: TGTGCCTGGAGTGCTGGGACAGGGGGGCAGCCCCAGCATTTT. This sequence encodes CAWSAGTGGQPQHF.

V gene TRBV18 combines with J gene TRBJ1-2; tentatively, D is TRBD1 (5 bases). In germline, CDR1 is KGHSH, CDR2 LQKENI. CDR3 length: 15 residues. Trimming took off 2 bases at V and 0 bases at J, with 10 bases between the two ends. The CDR3 here is CASSPGGAPNYGYTF. CDR3 DNA: TGTGCCAGCTCACCAGGCGGGGCCCCTAACTATGGCTACACCTTC. The full variable domain, with the rest looked up from reference TRBV18 and TRBJ1-2, is NAGVMQNPRHLVRRRGQEARLRCSPMKGHSHVYWYRQLPEEGLKFMVYLQKENIIDESGMPKERFSAEFPKEGPSILRIQQVVRGDSAAYFCASSPGGAPNYGYTFGSGTRLTVV.

This clone has a single count. The chain employs TRBV9 and TRBJ1-6; D is uncertain. Between the trimmed V and J ends, which lost 4 bases and 7 bases, there was a span of 15 bases. Germline CDR1 and CDR2: SGDLS and YYNGEE. The CDR3 is 15 amino acids. The CDR3 sequence: CASSPQPGVNSPLHF. The CDR3 nucleotides read TGTGCCAGCAGCCCACAGCCTGGTGTGAATTCACCCCTCCACTTT.

There are a few counts of this clone. The rearrangement joins TRBV2 to TRBJ2-5; 8 bases match TRBD2. This CDR3 spans 16 amino acids. After removal of 2 bases from V and 4 bases from J, the junction contained 9 bases not matched to a gene. Germline V gene sequence: CDR1 SNHLY, CDR2 FYNNEI. CDR3 bases: TGTGCCAGCAGTGAAACTCGGTCAGCGGGGGTAGAGACCCAGTACTTC. The encoded protein is CASSETRSAGVETQYF.

The chain is built from TRBV11-3 and TRBJ2-1, with TRBD2 as a possible D gene (5 bases). CDR3 size: 13 residues. Trimming took 5 bases from V and 3 from J, leaving 8 bases between them. Germline assignment: CDR1 SGHNT and CDR2 YENEEA. The CDR3 DNA follows: TGTGCCAGCAGCGGGGAGCTCTACAATGAGCAGTTCTTC. Its protein product is CASSGELYNEQFF.

The rearrangement uses TRBV19 and TRBJ1-4; no reliable D call. The CDR3 covers 15 residues. V shed 9 bases and J shed 0 bases, with 14 bases lying between them. Germline V gives CDR1 LNHDA, CDR2 SQIVND (reference sequence). The CDR3 sequence is CASQPGYATNEKLFF. CDR3 bases: TGTGCCAGCCAGCCCGGGTATGCAACTAATGAAAAACTGTTTTTT.

V is TRBV16 and J is TRBJ1-1, with D hard to call. The germline V gene encodes CDR1 KGHSY and CDR2 FQNENV. V was trimmed by 0 bases and J by 1 base, leaving 6 bases between them. CDR3 size: 14 residues. This CDR3 is CASSQSTENTEAFF. The CDR3 nucleotides are TGTGCCAGCAGCCAATCTACAGAGAACACTGAAGCTTTCTTT.

The chain combines TRBV4-3 with TRBJ2-1, with 12 bases that match TRBD2. The CDR3 contains 18 residues. Germline assignment: CDR1 LGHNA and CDR2 YSLEER. The V and J ends lost 4 bases and 6 bases, in that order; junction bases with no gene match: 13. The CDR3 DNA sequence: TGCGCCAGCAGCCGGATGCCCCCTAGCGGGAGGGTCGTCAATGAGCAGTTCTTC. This sequence encodes CASSRMPPSGRVVNEQFF.

CDR3 nucleotides: TGCGCCAGCAGCCAAGTTTTTGGGACAGGGTATTCGCAGTATTTT. Translated, it gives CASSQVFGTGYSQYF. This chain joins TRBV4-3 and TRBJ2-3, with 9 bases identical to TRBD1. The CDR3 covers 15 residues. V trimming: 1 base; J trimming: 10 bases; junction bases outside the gene matches: 9. CDR1 is LGHNA, CDR2 YSLEER, per germline.

This clone was seen only once. The chain couples TRBV7-2 to TRBJ2-7; D possibly corresponds to TRBD2 (6 bases). Trimming cost V 5 bases and J 5 bases, with 10 bases left between them. The germline CDR1 and CDR2 sequences are SGHTA and FQGNSA. The CDR3 is 12 amino acids. The CDR3 sequence: CASSQWGDEQYF. CDR3 sequence (DNA): TGTGCCAGCAGCCAATGGGGGGACGAGCAGTACTTC. The full variable domain, its missing parts supplied by reference TRBV7-2 and TRBJ2-7, is GAGVSQSPSNKVTEKGKDVELRCDPISGHTALYWYRQSLGQGLEFLIYFQGNSAPDKSGLPSDRFSAERTGGSVSTLTIQRTQQEDSAVYLCASSQWGDEQYFGPGTRLTVT.

This clone was found once. This sequence joins TRBV27 and TRBJ1-2; D is perhaps TRBD1 (5 bases). CDR1 MNHEY and CDR2 SMNVEV come from the germline V gene (reference sequence). V gave up 7 bases and J gave up 7 bases, with 22 bases separating them. The CDR3 contains 15 residues. The CDR3: CASTDESGGGGGYTF. The DNA of the CDR3 is TGTGCCAGCACCGACGAGAGCGGGGGAGGAGGTGGCTACACCTTC.